A selection of T cell receptor beta chains follows, all from one sample in a study of cytomegalovirus exposure and HLA in healthy donors. The repertoire was sequenced with immunoSEQ multiplex PCR; TCRdb's copy has only in-frame clones and lacks some. The sample contains some 120,000 clones, roughly two thirds of which appear only once. Sequences were obtained from PBMCs. These receptors were taken from a man aged 30 to 39 in good health and CMV-seropositive. Both conserved end residues are part of each CDR3. A D gene is named only where the DNA matches it firmly. Rows give clone size only sometimes, using once, few, many, or a class for an expanded clone.

cdr3_aa d_call v_call clone_size
CASSSRPRGSTEAFF - TRBV5-1 few
CASSPKTGRETQYF TRBD1 TRBV18 -
CASSLTRQGSYGYTF TRBD1 TRBV7-3 -
CTILSGRNEKLFF - TRBV29-1 -
CASSVLAGTTDTQYF TRBD2 TRBV6-1 -
CACSLRDTIYNEQFF - TRBV7-9 once
CSVAPLAGVSEISYNEQFF TRBD2 TRBV29-1 -
CASSPNRGEWGSYGYTF TRBD1 TRBV5-1 -
CASSPRQGASGSSYNEQFF TRBD2 TRBV18 -
CASSLDRVNQPQHF TRBD1 TRBV4-2 -
CASSGSFHGDTQYF - TRBV7-2 -
CASSDNYEQYF - TRBV2 -
CASSPSWTGLKNEQFF TRBD1 TRBV7-9 -
CATAPFLGQGLTQYF TRBD1 TRBV27 -
CASRPIAGAYEQYF TRBD2 TRBV5-1 few